Given below is one T cell receptor (beta chain) in context. The CDR3 runs 17 residues. V lost 3 bases to trimming and J lost 4 bases; unmatched junction nucleotides: 8. Germline assignment: CDR1 SGHDT and CDR2 YYEEEE. TCRdb used MiXCR to reprocess the 5' RACE reads, holding one entry per CDR3 protein. Of 400,000 or so distinct CDR3 sequences in the sample, over 15% were seen once. This entry comes from a study of T-cell memory formation after mild COVID-19. The sequenced material came from PBMCs or a T cell subset sorted from them (not recorded which). This receptor was taken from an adult woman who had mild COVID-19 (a few samples of this study predate the infection). Cell type and time point are not known. The chain recombines TRBV5-6 with TRBJ2-1, with 12 bases that match TRBD2. CDR3 loop: CASSSKPGLAGYNEQFF. In nucleotides, the CDR3 is TGTGCCAGCAGCTCAAAGCCCGGACTAGCGGGGTACAATGAGCAGTTCTTC.